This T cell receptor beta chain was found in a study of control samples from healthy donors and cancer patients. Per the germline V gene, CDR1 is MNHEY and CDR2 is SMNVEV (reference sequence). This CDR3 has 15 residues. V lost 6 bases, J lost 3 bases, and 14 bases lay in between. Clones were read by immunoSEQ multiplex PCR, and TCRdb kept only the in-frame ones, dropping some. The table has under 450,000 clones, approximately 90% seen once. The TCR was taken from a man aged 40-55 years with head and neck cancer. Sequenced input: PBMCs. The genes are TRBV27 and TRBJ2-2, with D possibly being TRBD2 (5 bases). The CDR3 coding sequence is TGTGCCAGCAGCCCAGAGGGCCTACACACCGGGGAGCTGTTTTTT. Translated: CASSPEGLHTGELFF.